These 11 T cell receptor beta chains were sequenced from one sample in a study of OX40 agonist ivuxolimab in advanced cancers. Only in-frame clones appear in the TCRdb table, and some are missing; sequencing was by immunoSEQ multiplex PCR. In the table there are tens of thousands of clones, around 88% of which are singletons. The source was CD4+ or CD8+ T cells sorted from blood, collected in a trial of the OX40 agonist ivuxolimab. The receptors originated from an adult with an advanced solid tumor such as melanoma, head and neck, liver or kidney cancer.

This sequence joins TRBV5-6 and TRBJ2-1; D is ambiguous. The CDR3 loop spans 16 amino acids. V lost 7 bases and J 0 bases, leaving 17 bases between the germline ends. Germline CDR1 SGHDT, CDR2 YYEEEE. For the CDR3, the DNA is TGTGCCAGCCGTACTATCAGCGTGAGCTCCTACAATGAGCAGTTCTTC. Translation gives CASRTISVSSYNEQFF.

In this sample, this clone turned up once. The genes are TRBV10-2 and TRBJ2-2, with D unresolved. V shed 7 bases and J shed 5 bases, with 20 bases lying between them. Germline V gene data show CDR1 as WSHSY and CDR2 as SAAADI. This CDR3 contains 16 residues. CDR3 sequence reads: CASKDLGSLGTGELFF. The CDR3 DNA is TGCGCCAGCAAAGATCTGGGTAGCTTGGGGACCGGGGAGCTGTTTTTT.

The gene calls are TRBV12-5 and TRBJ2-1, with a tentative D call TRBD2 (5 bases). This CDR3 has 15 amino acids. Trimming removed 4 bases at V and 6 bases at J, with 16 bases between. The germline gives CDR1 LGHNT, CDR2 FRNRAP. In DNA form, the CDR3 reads TGTGCTAGTGGTTACCTCCTGGGAGTAGGCAATGAGCAGTTCTTC. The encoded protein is CASGYLLGVGNEQFF.

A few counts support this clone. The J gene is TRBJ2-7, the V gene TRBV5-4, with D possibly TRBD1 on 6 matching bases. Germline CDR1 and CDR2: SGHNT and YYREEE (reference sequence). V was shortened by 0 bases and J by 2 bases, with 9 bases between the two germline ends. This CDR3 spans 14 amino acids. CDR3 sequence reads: CASSLAGVPYEQYF. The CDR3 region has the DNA TGTGCCAGCAGCTTGGCAGGGGTCCCCTACGAGCAGTACTTC.

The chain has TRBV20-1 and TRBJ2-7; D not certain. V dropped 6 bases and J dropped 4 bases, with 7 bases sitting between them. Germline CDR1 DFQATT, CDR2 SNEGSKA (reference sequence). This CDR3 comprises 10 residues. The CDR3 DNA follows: TGCAGTGCCGACGGTTACGAGCAGTACTTC. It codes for CSADGYEQYF.

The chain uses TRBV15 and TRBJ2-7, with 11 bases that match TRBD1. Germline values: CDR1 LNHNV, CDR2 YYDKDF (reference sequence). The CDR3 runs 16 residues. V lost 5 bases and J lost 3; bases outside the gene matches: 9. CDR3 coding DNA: TGTGCCACCAGCGCCCTGGCCGGGACAGGGGGCTACGAGCAGTACTTC. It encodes CATSALAGTGGYEQYF.

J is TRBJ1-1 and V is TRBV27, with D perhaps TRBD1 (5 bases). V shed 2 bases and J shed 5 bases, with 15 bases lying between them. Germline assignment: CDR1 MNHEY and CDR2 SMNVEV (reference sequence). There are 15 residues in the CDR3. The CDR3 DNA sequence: TGTGCCAGCAGTTTAGGGTCAGGGTTTAGGACTGAAGCTTTCTTT. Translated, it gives CASSLGSGFRTEAFF.

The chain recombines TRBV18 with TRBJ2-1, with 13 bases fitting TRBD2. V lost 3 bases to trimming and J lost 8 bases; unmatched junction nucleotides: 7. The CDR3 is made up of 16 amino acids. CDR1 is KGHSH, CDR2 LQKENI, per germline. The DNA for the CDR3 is TGTGCCAGCTCACCGTGGACTAGCGGGAGCGCACATGAGCAGTTCTTC. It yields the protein CASSPWTSGSAHEQFF.

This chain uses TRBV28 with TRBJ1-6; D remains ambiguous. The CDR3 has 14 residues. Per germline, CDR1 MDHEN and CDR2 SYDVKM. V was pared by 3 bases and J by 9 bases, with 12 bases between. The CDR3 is CASSFVLGGSPLHF. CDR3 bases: TGTGCCAGCAGTTTCGTGCTGGGTGGTTCACCCCTCCACTTT.

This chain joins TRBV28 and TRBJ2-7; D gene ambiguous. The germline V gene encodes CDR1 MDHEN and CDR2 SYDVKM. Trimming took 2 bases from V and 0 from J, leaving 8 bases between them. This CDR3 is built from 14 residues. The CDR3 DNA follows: TGTGCCAGCAGTTTAACCATCCACTCCTACGAGCAGTACTTC. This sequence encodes CASSLTIHSYEQYF.

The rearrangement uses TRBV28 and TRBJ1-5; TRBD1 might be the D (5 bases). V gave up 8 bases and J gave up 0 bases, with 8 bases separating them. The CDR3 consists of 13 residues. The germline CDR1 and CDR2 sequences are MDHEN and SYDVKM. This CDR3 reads CASGTGSNQPQHF. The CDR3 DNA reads TGTGCCAGCGGTACAGGTAGCAATCAGCCCCAGCATTTT.